The T cell receptor beta chain under discussion was sequenced for a study of human T cells and chemical hapten exposure. Time point of the sample: patch test 2, 6 weeks after DPC sensitization. The treatment: therapeutic diphenylcyclopropenone sensitization with weekly scalp DPC. TCRdb independently ran MiXCR on the RACE reads; one entry per CDR3 protein. The sample has roughly 150,000 distinct CDR3 sequences, 10% to 15% seen once. This clonotype was counted a few times. Antigen unknown. Germline V gene data show CDR1 as SNHLY and CDR2 as FYNNEI. This CDR3 contains 16 residues. Deletions cut 4 bases from V and 4 bases from J, with 19 bases between. Study results and limitations: TCRs whose frequency exceeded 1 in 1000 remained the same following DPC sensitization.

This specimen consisted of whole blood, obtained in connection with sensitization to the hapten diphenylcyclopropenone (DPC). The V call is TRBV2, the J call TRBJ1-2; D remains unclear. The receptor's source is a woman in her forties or fifties with alopecia areata. Some clones in this sample may be carry-over from other donors' samples. The CDR3 region has the DNA TGTGCCAGCAGTGCTGCTTTGGGTCAACCCGTCTATGGCTACACCTTC. Encoded protein: CASSAALGQPVYGYTF. Drawing the rest from reference TRBV2 and TRBJ1-2, the complete variable domain is EPEVTQTPSHQVTQMGQEVILRCVPISNHLYFYWYRQILGQKVEFLVSFYNNEISEKSEIFDDQFSVERPDGSNFTLKIRSTKLEDSAMYFCASSAALGQPVYGYTFGSGTRLTVV.